This record covers a single T cell receptor (beta chain). This clonotype has at least ten counts. The target of this receptor is not known. Base-call qualities are not available, and no considerably larger clone is one nucleotide away. Graves' hyperthyroidism was defined as stable when no progression to ophthalmopathy occurred over 18 months of follow-up. Hyperthyroidism patients were newly diagnosed, had a disease duration of under 2 months, and were aged 18 to 65 years. The study excluded patients with uncontrolled infections, other autoimmune diseases, pregnancy or lactation. Diagnoses relied on clinical symptoms, serum thyroxine and TRAb, thyroid ultrasound and orbital computed tomography. Trizol reagent was used to extract total RNA, and RNA quality was then checked on an Agilent 2100 Bioanalyzer. This record comes from a study of T cells in Graves' hyperthyroidism and ophthalmopathy (dated by TCRdb to between 2018 and 2021). Background for the entire study: To identify TCR V-J signatures that set the groups apart, the researchers used a discovery cohort of 90 to 100 patients, made up of fewer than 50 with Graves' ophthalmopathy and 55 to 65 with stable Graves' hyperthyroidism. Whether ophthalmopathy could be predicted prospectively was tested in an independent validation cohort made up of some 20 hyperthyroidism patients plus 17 patients who later progressed to ophthalmopathy. For training and testing, the roughly 93 patients in the discovery cohort were randomly divided in a 7:3 ratio. In addition, the study compared T-cell repertoires in thyroid tissue and in blood from roughly six Graves' hyperthyroidism patients. After sampling, hyperthyroidism patients received methimazole starting at 30 mg daily, and ophthalmopathy patients received high-dose intravenous methylprednisolone. According to the paper, TCR Vbeta CDR3 sequencing was carried out on 135 peripheral blood samples, which came from fewer than 50 ophthalmopathy, around 74 hyperthyroidism and approximately 17 progressor patients. Results and caveats for the whole study, not just this receptor: In validation, progression to ophthalmopathy was predicted by the model with 70.59% sensitivity and 72% to 85% specificity, a median of about 6.8 months before onset. Sample size was not statistically predetermined, and blinding of investigators to group allocation was not performed. Most expanded thyroid clonotypes (frequency above 0.001) were also found in blood, which suggests that blood repertoires may mirror thyroid immune responses. A 13 V-J signature model separated ophthalmopathy from stable hyperthyroidism, with 87.88% sensitivity and about 81% specificity in cross-validation and 80%/75% in testing.

The TCR beta CDR3 regions were amplified from RNA transcripts. The TCR CDR3 was subjected to a first round of RT-PCR using the HTBI primer set and the Qiagen OneStep RT-PCR kit. The libraries were constructed in a second round of multiplex PCR and then size-selected and purified. The libraries were sequenced on an Illumina HiSeq2000 using paired-end 100 bp reads. In the original analysis: SOAPnuke was used to process the raw data, with reads discarded if the reads contained adapters or uncalled bases, had a mean Phred below 15, or lacked an exact constant-primer or identifier match. COPE v1.2.5 was used to merge high-quality paired reads, and clonotypes were defined as unique nucleotide sequences. Clonotypes were aligned to IMGT TRBV, TRBD and TRBJ reference segments using MiTCR v1.1. Only V-J combinations with frequency above 0.0001, covering about 99% of repertoires, were analysed. A TCS score was defined as the ratio between F50 (clonal expansion) and ExV (chaos), using BLOSUM62-based TCRdist between CDR3 peptides within each V-J. Welch's t-statistics and random forest reduced roughly 540 V-J features to fewer than 15, which were used in a naive Bayes classifier (R e1071). The Morisita-Horn index was used to measure how similar the thyroid and blood repertoires were. TCRdb reprocessed the public reads (quality trimming at Q25 with fastp, clone calling with MiXCR) and kept in-frame beta chains. A single entry per CDR3 protein holds the most common genes and DNA from its merged rows. For this entry, the V and J calls and clone size follow TCRdb and not the study's own pipeline. The sample data list roughly 570,000 distinct CDR3 sequences, and 46% of these were observed just once. 7.5% to 8.5% of the sample is taken by the ten largest.

The receptor comes from a woman younger than 35 with Graves' hyperthyroidism. The specimen was peripheral blood or thyroid tissue (not recorded which).

The bases are TGTGCCAGCAGCCCCAAGGACAGGGGGTTCCAAGAGACCCAGTACTTC. It encodes CASSPKDRGFQETQYF. The sequence is built from TRBV12-3 or TRBV12-4 and TRBJ2-5; 10 middle bases align to TRBD1. The CDR3 spans 16 residues, from the cysteine through the phenylalanine. Of the read, only the CDR3 DNA is kept; its 48 bases are in frame from base 1. V has 6 bases trimmed and J has 1 base trimmed; junction bases matching no gene number 8.